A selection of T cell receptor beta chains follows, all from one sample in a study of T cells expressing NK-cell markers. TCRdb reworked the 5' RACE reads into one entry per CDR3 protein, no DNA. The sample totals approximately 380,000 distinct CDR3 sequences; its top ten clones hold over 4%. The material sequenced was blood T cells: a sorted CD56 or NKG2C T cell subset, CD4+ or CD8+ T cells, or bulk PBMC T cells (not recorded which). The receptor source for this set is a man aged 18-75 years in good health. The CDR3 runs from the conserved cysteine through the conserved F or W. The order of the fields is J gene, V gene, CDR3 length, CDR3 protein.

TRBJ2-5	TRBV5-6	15	CASSSGQQYQETQYF
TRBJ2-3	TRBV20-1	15	CSAPDSSKGTDTQYF
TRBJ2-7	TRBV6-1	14	CASSGGWDFYEQYF
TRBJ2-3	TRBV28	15	CASSLRGGRTDTQYF
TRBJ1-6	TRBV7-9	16	CASSTDRGSYNSPLHF
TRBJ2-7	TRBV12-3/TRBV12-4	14	CASSRRTGRIEQYF
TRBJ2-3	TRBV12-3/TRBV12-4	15	CASSFAGGRLDTQYF
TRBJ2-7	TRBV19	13	CASSIQRGHEQYF
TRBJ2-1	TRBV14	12	CASSQPPLEQFF
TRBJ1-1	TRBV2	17	CASRPGGIRTASTEAFF
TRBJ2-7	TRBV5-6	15	CASSLRETARYEQYF
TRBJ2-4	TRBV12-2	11	CASRSINIQYF
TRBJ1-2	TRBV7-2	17	CASSQPSSYRSPLGYTF
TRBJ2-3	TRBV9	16	CASLAQSRASTDTQYF
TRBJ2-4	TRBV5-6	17	CASSLTSGGAGGGIQYF
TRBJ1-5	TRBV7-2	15	CASSLQGGELQPQHF
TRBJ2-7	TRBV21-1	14	CASTYLNSSYEQYF
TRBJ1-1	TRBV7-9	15	CASSFQSGMNTEAFF
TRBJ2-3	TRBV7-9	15	CASSFSASATDTQYF
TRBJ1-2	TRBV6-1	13	CASSRDTYYGYTF
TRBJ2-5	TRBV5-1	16	CASSSGRTGGQETQYF
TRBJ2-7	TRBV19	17	CASSMEGVGPSSYEQYF